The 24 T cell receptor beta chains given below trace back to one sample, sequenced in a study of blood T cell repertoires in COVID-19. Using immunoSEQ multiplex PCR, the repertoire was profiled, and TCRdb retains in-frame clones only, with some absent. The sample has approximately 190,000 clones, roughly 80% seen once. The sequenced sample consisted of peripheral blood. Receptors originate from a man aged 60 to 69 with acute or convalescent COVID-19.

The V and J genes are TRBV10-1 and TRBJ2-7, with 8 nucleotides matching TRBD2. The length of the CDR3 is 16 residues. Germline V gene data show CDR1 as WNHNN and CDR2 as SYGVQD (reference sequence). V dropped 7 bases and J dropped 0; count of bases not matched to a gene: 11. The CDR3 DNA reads TGCGCCAGCACTGGAGCGGGAGAGGGCCACTCCTACGAGCAGTACTTC. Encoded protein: CASTGAGEGHSYEQYF.

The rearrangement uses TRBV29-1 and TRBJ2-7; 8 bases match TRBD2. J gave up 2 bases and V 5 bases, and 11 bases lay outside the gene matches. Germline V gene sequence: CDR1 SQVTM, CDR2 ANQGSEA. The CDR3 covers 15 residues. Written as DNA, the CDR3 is TGCAGCGTTTCTTTTGGGGCGGGGGGCACCTACGAGCAGTACTTC. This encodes CSVSFGAGGTYEQYF.

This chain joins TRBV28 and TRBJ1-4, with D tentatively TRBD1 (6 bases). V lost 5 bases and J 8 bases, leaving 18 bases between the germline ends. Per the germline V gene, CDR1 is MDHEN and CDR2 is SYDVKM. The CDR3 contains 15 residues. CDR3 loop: CASSPSGEAGEKLFF. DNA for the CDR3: TGTGCCAGCAGTCCATCAGGGGAAGCAGGCGAAAAACTGTTTTTT.

CDR3 bases: TGCGCCAGCAGTGAGGGGCCAGGGGGCCAGGGGGAAGCTTTCTTT. It codes for CASSEGPGGQGEAFF. The genes are TRBV10-1 and TRBJ1-1; 8 bases map to TRBD1. J lost 8 bases, V lost 2 bases, and 10 bases had no gene match. The CDR3 sequence is 15 residues long. Germline CDR1 WNHNN, CDR2 SYGVQD (reference sequence).

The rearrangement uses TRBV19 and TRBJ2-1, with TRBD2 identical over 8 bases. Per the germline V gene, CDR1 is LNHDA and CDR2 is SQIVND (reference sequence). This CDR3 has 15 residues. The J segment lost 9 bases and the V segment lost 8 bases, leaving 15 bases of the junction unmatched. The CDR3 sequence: CASAQAGVWTGEQFF. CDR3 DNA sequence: TGTGCCAGTGCCCAAGCGGGAGTTTGGACGGGTGAGCAGTTCTTC.

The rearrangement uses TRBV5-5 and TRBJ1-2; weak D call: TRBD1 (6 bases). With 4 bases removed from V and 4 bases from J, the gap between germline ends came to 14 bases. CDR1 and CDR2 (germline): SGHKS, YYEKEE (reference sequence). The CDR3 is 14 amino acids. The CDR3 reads CASSNRATIYGYTF. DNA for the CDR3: TGTGCCAGCAGCAACAGGGCTACTATCTATGGCTACACCTTC.

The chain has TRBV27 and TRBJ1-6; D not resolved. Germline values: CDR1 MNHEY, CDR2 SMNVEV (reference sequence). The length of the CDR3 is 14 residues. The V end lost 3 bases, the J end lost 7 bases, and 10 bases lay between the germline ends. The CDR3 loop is CASSFRHSNSPLHF. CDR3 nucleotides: TGTGCCAGCAGTTTTAGACACTCGAATTCACCCCTCCACTTT.

The CDR3 sequence: CASSERGGTTNEKLFF. The CDR3, as DNA: TGTGCCAGCAGTGAGCGAGGCGGAACAACTAATGAAAAACTGTTTTTT. V usage is TRBV6-1 and J usage is TRBJ1-4; no reliable D call. CDR1 and CDR2 (germline): MNHNS, SASEGT. The CDR3 is made up of 16 amino acids. The V end lost 3 bases, the J end lost 0 bases, and 11 bases lay between the germline ends.

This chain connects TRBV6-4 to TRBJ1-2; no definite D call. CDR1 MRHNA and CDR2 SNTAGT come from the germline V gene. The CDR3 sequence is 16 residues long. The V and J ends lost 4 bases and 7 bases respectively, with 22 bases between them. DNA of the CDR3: TGTGCCAGCAGTGTCTTACCTCCGAGGTCGAAAGGTGGCTACACCTTC. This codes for CASSVLPPRSKGGYTF.

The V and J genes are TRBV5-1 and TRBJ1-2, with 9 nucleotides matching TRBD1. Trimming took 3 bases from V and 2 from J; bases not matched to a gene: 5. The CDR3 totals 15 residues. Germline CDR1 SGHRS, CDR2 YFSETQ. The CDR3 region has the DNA TGCGCCAGCAGCTGGGGACAGGGACAGAACTATGGCTACACCTTC. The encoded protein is CASSWGQGQNYGYTF.

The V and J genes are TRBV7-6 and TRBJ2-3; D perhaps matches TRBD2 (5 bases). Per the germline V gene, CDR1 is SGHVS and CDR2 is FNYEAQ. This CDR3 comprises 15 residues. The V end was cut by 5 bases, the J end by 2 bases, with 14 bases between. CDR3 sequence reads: CASSADSPDTDTQYF. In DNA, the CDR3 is TGTGCCAGCAGCGCGGACTCCCCCGACACAGATACGCAGTATTTT.

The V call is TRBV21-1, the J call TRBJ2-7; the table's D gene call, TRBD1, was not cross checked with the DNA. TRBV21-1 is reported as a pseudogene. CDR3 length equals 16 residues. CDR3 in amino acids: CASSTLRGQDSYEQYF. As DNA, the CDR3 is TGTGCCAGCAGCACACTTCGGGGACAGGACTCCTACGAGCAGTACTTC.

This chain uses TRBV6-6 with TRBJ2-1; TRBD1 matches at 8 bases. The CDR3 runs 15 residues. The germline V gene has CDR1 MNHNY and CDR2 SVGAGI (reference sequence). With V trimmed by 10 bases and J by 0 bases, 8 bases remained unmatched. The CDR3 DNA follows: TGTGCCATCCAGGGGGCGGGTAGCTCCTACAATGAGCAGTTCTTC. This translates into CAIQGAGSSYNEQFF.

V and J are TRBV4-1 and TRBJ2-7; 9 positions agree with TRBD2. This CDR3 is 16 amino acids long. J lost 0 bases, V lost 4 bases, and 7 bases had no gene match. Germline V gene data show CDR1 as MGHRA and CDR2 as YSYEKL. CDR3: CASSRTSGQSSYEQYF. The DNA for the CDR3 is TGCGCCAGCAGCCGAACTAGCGGGCAAAGCTCCTACGAGCAGTACTTC.

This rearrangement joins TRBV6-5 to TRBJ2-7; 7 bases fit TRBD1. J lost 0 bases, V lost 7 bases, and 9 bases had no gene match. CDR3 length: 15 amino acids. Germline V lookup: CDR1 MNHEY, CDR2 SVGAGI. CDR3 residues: CASKQTGLSSYEQYF. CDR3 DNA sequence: TGTGCCAGCAAGCAGACAGGGCTAAGCTCCTACGAGCAGTACTTC.

The CDR3, as DNA: TGTGCCAGCAGTGGCGGCGGGGGCTCCTACAATGAGCAGTTCTTC. This sequence encodes CASSGGGGSYNEQFF. The chain carries TRBV2 and TRBJ2-1; TRBD2 aligns across 7 bases. V was pared by 4 bases and J by 0 bases, with 3 bases of the junction left unmatched. Germline V CDR1 and CDR2: SNHLY, FYNNEI. The CDR3 extends over 15 amino acids.

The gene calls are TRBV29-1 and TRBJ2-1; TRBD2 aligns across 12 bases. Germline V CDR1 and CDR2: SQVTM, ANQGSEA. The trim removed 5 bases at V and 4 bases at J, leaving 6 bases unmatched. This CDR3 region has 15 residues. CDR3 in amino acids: CSVLRTSGVYNEQFF. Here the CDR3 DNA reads TGCAGCGTTTTACGGACTAGCGGGGTATACAATGAGCAGTTCTTC.

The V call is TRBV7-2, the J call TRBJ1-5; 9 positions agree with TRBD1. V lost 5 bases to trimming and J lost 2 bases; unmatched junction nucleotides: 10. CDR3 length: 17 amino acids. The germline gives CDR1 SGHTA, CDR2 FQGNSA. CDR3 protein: CASSLGQGRMRNQPQHF. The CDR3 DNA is TGTGCCAGCAGCCTGGGACAGGGCCGAATGCGCAATCAGCCCCAGCATTTT.

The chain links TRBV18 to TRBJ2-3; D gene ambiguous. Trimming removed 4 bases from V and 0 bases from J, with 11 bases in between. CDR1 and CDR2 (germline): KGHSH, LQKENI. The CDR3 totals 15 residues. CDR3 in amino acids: CASSLYPTSTDTQYF. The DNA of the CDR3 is TGTGCCAGCTCACTGTACCCGACTAGCACAGATACGCAGTATTTT.

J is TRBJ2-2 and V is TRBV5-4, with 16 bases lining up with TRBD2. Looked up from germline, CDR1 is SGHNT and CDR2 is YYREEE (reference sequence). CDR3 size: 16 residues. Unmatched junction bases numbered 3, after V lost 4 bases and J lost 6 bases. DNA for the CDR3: TGTGCCAGCAGCACGGGACTAGCGGGGGGGCCCGGGGAGCTGTTTTTT. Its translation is CASSTGLAGGPGELFF. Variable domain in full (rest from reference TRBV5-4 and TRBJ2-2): ETGVTQSPTHLIKTRGQQVTLRCSSQSGHNTVSWYQQALGQGPQFIFQYYREEENGRGNFPPRFSGLQFPNYSSELNVNALELDDSALYLCASSTGLAGGPGELFFGEGSRLTVL.

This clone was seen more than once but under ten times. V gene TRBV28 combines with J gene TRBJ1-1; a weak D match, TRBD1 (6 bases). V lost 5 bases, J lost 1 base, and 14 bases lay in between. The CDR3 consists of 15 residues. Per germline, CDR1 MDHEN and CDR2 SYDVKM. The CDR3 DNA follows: TGTGCCAGCAGTCACCGGGGGGGCGGGAACACTGAAGCTTTCTTT. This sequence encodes CASSHRGGGNTEAFF. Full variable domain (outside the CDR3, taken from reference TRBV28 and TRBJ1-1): DVKVTQSSRYLVKRTGEKVFLECVQDMDHENMFWYRQDPGLGLRLIYFSYDVKMKEKGDIPEGYSVSREKKERFSLILESASTNQTSMYLCASSHRGGGNTEAFFGQGTRLTVV.

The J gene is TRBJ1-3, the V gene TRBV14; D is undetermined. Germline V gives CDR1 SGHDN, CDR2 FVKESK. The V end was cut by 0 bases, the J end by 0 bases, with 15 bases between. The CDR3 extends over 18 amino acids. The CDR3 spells CASSQDGWGGNSGNTIYF. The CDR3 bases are TGTGCCAGCAGCCAAGACGGTTGGGGAGGCAACTCTGGAAACACCATATATTTT.

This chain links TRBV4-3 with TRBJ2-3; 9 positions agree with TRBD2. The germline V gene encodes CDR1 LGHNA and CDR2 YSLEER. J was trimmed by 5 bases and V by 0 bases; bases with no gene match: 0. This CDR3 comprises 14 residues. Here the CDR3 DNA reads TGCGCCAGCAGCCAAGAGCGGGGGGGAGATACGCAGTATTTT. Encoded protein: CASSQERGGDTQYF.

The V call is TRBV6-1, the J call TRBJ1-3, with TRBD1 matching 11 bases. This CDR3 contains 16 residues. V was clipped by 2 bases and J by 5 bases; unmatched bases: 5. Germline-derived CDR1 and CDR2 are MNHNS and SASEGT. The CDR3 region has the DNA TGTGCCAGCAGTGAACCCCGGACAGGGGGCAGAAACACCATATATTTT. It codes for CASSEPRTGGRNTIYF.